The 6 T cell receptor beta chains below come from one sample, sequenced in a study of T cells in women clearing cervical HPV infection. Generated by immunoSEQ multiplex PCR, the TCRdb table keeps only in-frame clones and is missing some. The sample data list under 50,000 clones. Sequencing used blood buffy coat. The receptor source for this set is a woman between 18 and 69 years old with a cervical HPV16 infection that either progressed to CIN3+ or cleared (not recorded which).

As concerns this clone: The sequence runs out 3 residues before the end of the CDR3; the remainder is reconstructed from the germline J gene. The chain combines TRBV7-2 with TRBJ2-4; TRBD1 aligns across 7 bases. Germline V gene data show CDR1 as SGHTA and CDR2 as FQGNSA. The CDR3 has 13 residues. The DNA read from the CDR3 is TGTGCCAGCAGTACGGGACAGAACTATGGT. It specifies CASSTGQNYG. The complete CDR3 protein is CASSTGQNYGQYF.

Comment on this clone: The missing CDR3 end, 3 residues past where the read stops, is filled in from the germline J gene. The genes are TRBV6-1 and TRBJ2-5; D is ambiguous. Germline loops: CDR1 MNHNS, CDR2 SASEGT. The CDR3 consists of 14 residues. Trimming stripped 4 bases from V and 1 base from J, with 10 bases between. CDR3 bases read: TGTGCCAGCAGTGCTCCGGGTATCCAAGAGACC. It codes for CASSAPGIQET. Given in full, the CDR3 is CASSAPGIQETQYF.

In the case of this clone: The missing CDR3 end, 3 residues past where the read stops, is filled in from the germline J gene. The V call is TRBV19, the J call TRBJ1-4; D is possibly TRBD1 (6 bases). Trimming left V 7 bases short and J 8 bases short, with 11 bases between. Germline-derived CDR1 and CDR2 are LNHDA and SQIVND (reference sequence). The CDR3 contains 12 residues. The sequenced CDR3 bases are TGTGCCAGTAATAACAGGGAGGAAAAA. Its protein product is CASNNREEK. The whole CDR3 sequence is CASNNREEKLFF.

Worth noting for this clone: With the read ending 3 residues before the CDR3 end, the germline J gene is used to fill in that end. The gene calls are TRBV11-2 and TRBJ2-3; D is undetermined. The V gene's germline CDR1 is SGHAT and CDR2 FQNNGV. This CDR3 spans 12 amino acids. The CDR3 loop is CASSLIQETQYF. The DNA read from the CDR3 is TGTGCCAGCAGCTTAATACAAGAGACG.

In the case of this clone: The CDR3 end lies 3 residues beyond the end of the read and is filled in from the germline J gene. The chain couples TRBV20-1 to TRBJ1-5, with D tentatively TRBD1 (6 bases). Germline CDR1 DFQATT, CDR2 SNEGSKA (reference sequence). The CDR3 has 12 residues. Trimming took off 2 bases at V and 7 bases at J, with 9 bases between the two ends. The CDR3 loop reads CSARTGKQPQHF. CDR3 bases read: TGCAGTGCTAGAACAGGGAAACAGCCC.

Concerning this clone: The DNA ends 3 residues before the CDR3 does, and the rest of the CDR3 is filled in from the germline J gene. V and J are TRBV5-1 and TRBJ2-5; 8 bases line up with TRBD1. J lost 2 bases, V lost 3 bases, and 6 bases had no gene match. The CDR3 spans 15 residues. The germline V gene has CDR1 SGHRS and CDR2 YFSETQ. The CDR3 loop is CASSSGQVIQETQYF. CDR3 DNA, as far as it was read: TGCGCCAGCAGCTCGGGACAGGTAATTCAAGAGACC.